The clone carrying this T cell receptor (beta chain) came up a few times. As yet, its antigen is unknown. Germline CDR1 is MNHNS and CDR2 is SASEGT. Unmatched junction bases numbered 12, after V lost 1 base and J lost 7 bases. This CDR3 region has 18 residues. These data come from a study of CD8 T cells in ankylosing spondylitis. Study findings and constraints: A number of the motif variants had already been described in reactive arthritis synovial fluid and blood. Ankylosing spondylitis blood appeared to be characterized by a TCR beta motif of several highly homologous variants. The study looked at matched synovial fluid samples from ankylosing spondylitis patients. Disease-linked clones were reported to be significantly enriched there.

Each TCR beta library was made by quantitative 5'-RACE that incorporated molecular barcodes. TCRdb itself ran the 5' RACE reads through MiXCR, one entry per CDR3 protein. The sample lists around 490,000 distinct CDR3 sequences, about 5.2% occurring once. V and J are TRBV6-1 and TRBJ1-6; 8 positions match TRBD1. Sequencing was done on a sample of blood, either unsorted or a sorted T cell fraction (not recorded which). This TCR came from a male donor with ankylosing spondylitis. CDR3 sequence (DNA): TGTGCCAGCAGTGAAGGAAGAACAGGGGGTTACGAAAATTCACCCCTCCACTTT. Amino acid sequence: CASSEGRTGGYENSPLHF.